This T cell receptor beta chain was identified during a study of shared clonotypes between healthy human individuals. There are 16 residues in the CDR3. Trimming shortened V by 6 bases and J by 2 bases, and 20 bases separated the two germline ends. CDR1 and CDR2 (germline): LNHDA, SQIVND (reference sequence). TCRdb's copy holds only in-frame clones and misses some; the assay was immunoSEQ multiplex PCR. The data show some 320,000 clones, over 75% seen once. This sequence was found in a man aged 18 to 30 in good health. V and J are TRBV19 and TRBJ2-7; D unclear. Sequencing was carried out using memory CD8+ T cells sorted from blood. As for subset: CD45RO+ cells pooled with CCR7-negative TemRA cells. The CDR3 loop is CASSPQAGVLAYEQYF. The CDR3 region has the DNA TGTGCCAGTAGCCCCCAGGCAGGAGTCCTCGCCTACGAGCAGTACTTC.